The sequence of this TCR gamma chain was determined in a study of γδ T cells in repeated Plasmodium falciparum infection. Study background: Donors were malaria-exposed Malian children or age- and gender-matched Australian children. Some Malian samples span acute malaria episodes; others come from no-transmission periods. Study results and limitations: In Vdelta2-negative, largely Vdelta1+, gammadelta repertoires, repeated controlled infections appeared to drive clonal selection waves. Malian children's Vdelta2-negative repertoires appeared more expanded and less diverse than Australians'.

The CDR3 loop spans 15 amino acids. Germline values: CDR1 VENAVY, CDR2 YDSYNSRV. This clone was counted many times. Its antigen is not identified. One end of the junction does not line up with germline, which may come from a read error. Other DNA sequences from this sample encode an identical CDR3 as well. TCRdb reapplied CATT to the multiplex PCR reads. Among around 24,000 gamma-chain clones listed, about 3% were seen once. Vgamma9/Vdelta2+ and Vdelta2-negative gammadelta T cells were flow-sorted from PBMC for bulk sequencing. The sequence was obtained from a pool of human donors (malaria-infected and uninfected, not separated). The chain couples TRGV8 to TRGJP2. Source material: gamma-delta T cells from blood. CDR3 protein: CATWEPDSSDWIKTF. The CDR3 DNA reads TGTGCCACCTGGGAGCCCGATAGTAGTGACTGGATCAAGACGTTT.